Presented here are 16 T cell receptor beta chains from one specimen sequenced in a study of T cell repertoires in cytomegalovirus infection. TCRdb passed the reads through MiXCR, listing each CDR3 protein once. The sample has fewer than 350,000 distinct CDR3 sequences; roughly 28% are singletons. Their antigen targets remain unknown. The material was cultured PBMCs, obtained from culture after CMV antigen stimulation. These receptors originate from a human donor in good health (CMV status not recorded). Some clones in this sample may be carry-over from other donors' samples.

This clonotype was seen a handful of times. The chain links TRBV10-3 to TRBJ1-2; tentatively, D is TRBD1 (6 bases). Per the germline V gene, CDR1 is ENHRY and CDR2 is SYGVKD. This CDR3 has 16 amino acids. V was shortened by 2 bases and J by 6 bases, with 19 bases between the two germline ends. CDR3 DNA: TGTGCCATCAGTGAGAGGGGGGCTGATGGGATGGATGGCTACACCTTC. This codes for CAISERGADGMDGYTF.

The chain carries TRBV2 and TRBJ1-5; a possible D gene is TRBD1 (6 bases). There are 14 residues in the CDR3. Germline assignment: CDR1 SNHLY and CDR2 FYNNEI. V lost 6 bases and J 4 bases, leaving 13 bases between the germline ends. CDR3 in amino acids: CASRPGHFNQPQHF. In nucleotides, the CDR3 is TGTGCCAGCAGACCGGGACATTTTAATCAGCCCCAGCATTTT. The whole variable domain, filled in from reference TRBV2 and TRBJ1-5, reads EPEVTQTPSHQVTQMGQEVILRCVPISNHLYFYWYRQILGQKVEFLVSFYNNEISEKSEIFDDQFSVERPDGSNFTLKIRSTKLEDSAMYFCASRPGHFNQPQHFGDGTRLSIL.

This clonotype was counted many times. This sequence joins TRBV12-3 or TRBV12-4 and TRBJ1-1; D remains ambiguous. The CDR3 is 14 residues long. Trimming left V 1 base short and J 0 bases short, with 6 bases between. For the CDR3, the DNA is TGTGCCAGCAGTTTAGATCAAGTGAACACTGAAGCTTTCTTT. Residues: CASSLDQVNTEAFF.

The table lists this clonotype with a few counts. This chain connects TRBV6-1 to TRBJ2-2; tentative D call: TRBD2 (5 bases). The V gene lost 6 bases and the J gene lost 0 bases, with 8 bases spanning the gap. Germline loops: CDR1 MNHNS, CDR2 SASEGT. The CDR3 totals 14 residues. CDR3 sequence: CASRSGTNTGELFF. CDR3 bases: TGTGCCAGCAGGAGCGGCACGAACACCGGGGAGCTGTTTTTT.

This clonotype was seen more than once but under ten times. The chain links TRBV2 to TRBJ2-1; TRBD2 agrees at 12 bases. Trimming cost V 9 bases and J 2 bases; bases outside gene matches: 2. The CDR3 totals 14 residues. Germline loops: CDR1 SNHLY, CDR2 FYNNEI. The chain's CDR3 is CARRTSGAYNEQFF. In DNA form, the CDR3 reads TGTGCCAGGAGGACTAGCGGGGCCTACAATGAGCAGTTCTTC.

This clonotype was counted a single time. The chain uses TRBV7-1 and TRBJ2-7; 11 nucleotides align to TRBD1. TRBV7-1 has ORF status, its function being uncertain. The CDR3 loop spans 15 amino acids. After removal of 6 bases from V and 3 bases from J, the junction contained 7 bases not matched to a gene. The CDR3: CASRLGQGALYEQYF. The CDR3 nucleotides read TGTGCCAGCAGACTCGGACAGGGGGCCCTCTACGAGCAGTACTTC.

V and J are TRBV10-2 and TRBJ2-3, with D maybe TRBD1 (6 bases). CDR3 size: 14 residues. CDR1 is WSHSY, CDR2 SAAADI, per germline. The V end lost 10 bases, the J end lost 0 bases, and 14 bases lay between the germline ends. This CDR3 is CATTGDTSTDTQYF. The DNA for the CDR3 is TGCGCCACGACAGGAGACACTAGCACAGATACGCAGTATTTT.

This chain uses TRBV10-3 with TRBJ2-7; D gene unclear. The CDR3 consists of 12 residues. Germline V gene lookup returns CDR1 ENHRY and CDR2 SYGVKD. Trimming cost V 2 bases and J 3 bases, with 5 bases left between them. This CDR3 reads CAISEDDYEQYF. The CDR3 DNA reads TGTGCCATCAGTGAGGACGACTACGAGCAGTACTTC.

The CDR3 DNA reads as TGTGCCAGTAGTCCCGGGACGGCTACCAACTATGGCTACACCTTC. Translated: CASSPGTATNYGYTF. The chain uses TRBV19 and TRBJ1-2; D might be TRBD1 (5 bases). V gave up 5 bases and J gave up 2 bases, with 15 bases separating them. Germline V lookup: CDR1 LNHDA, CDR2 SQIVND (reference sequence). The CDR3 totals 15 residues.

CDR3 sequence reads: CASRGRGNTIYF. CDR3 nucleotide sequence: TGTGCCAGCAGGGGTAGGGGGAACACCATATATTTT. This chain links TRBV6-5 with TRBJ1-3, with D tentatively TRBD1 (6 bases). This CDR3 has 12 residues. Germline V lookup: CDR1 MNHEY, CDR2 SVGAGI. Between the trimmed V and J ends, which lost 6 bases and 7 bases, there was a span of 10 bases.

This clonotype was counted many times. The chain is built from TRBV7-8 and TRBJ2-1; D call uncertain. This CDR3 is 15 amino acids long. The V gene's germline CDR1 is SGHVS and CDR2 FQNEAQ. Trimming left V 3 bases short and J 5 bases short, with 14 bases between. The CDR3 DNA reads as TGTGCCAGCAGCTTGTGGCCAAGAACCCACAATGAGCAGTTCTTC. Translated, it gives CASSLWPRTHNEQFF.

Concerning this clonotype: At one boundary the junction diverges from the germline segment, which might be a read error. The V call is TRBV7-9, the J call TRBJ1-3, with D possibly being TRBD1 (5 bases). The CDR3 sequence is 17 residues long. Germline loops: CDR1 SEHNR, CDR2 FQNEAQ (reference sequence). Here the CDR3 reads CASRYPRDGFSGNTICF. For the CDR3, the DNA is TGTGCCAGCAGGTACCCCCGGGACGGATTCTCTGGAAACACCATATGTTTT.

The V call is TRBV6-5, the J call TRBJ2-3, with 7 bases identical to TRBD2. V lost 6 bases and J lost 0; bases outside the gene matches: 6. CDR3 length: 15 amino acids. Germline-derived CDR1 and CDR2 are MNHEY and SVGAGI. CDR3 protein: CASRTPSGSTDTQYF. The CDR3 DNA sequence: TGTGCCAGCAGAACCCCTAGCGGTAGCACAGATACGCAGTATTTT.

This rearrangement joins TRBV5-1 to TRBJ2-1; 12 bases are shared with TRBD2. CDR1 and CDR2 from the germline V gene are SGHRS and YFSETQ. The CDR3 totals 20 residues. Losses at the gene ends were 0 bases for V and 12 bases for J; bases not matched to a gene: 22. The CDR3 reads CASSLVREAALAGGKAVQFF. The CDR3 DNA follows: TGCGCCAGCAGCTTGGTGCGCGAGGCAGCACTAGCGGGGGGCAAGGCTGTGCAGTTCTTC.

This clonotype was observed a few times. The chain is built from TRBV28 and TRBJ1-2, with D hard to call. V was shortened by 8 bases and J by 0 bases, with 13 bases between the two germline ends. Germline assignment: CDR1 MDHEN and CDR2 SYDVKM. CDR3 length equals 14 residues. The CDR3 nucleotides are TGTGCCAGCGGGTTTGGGAAACCTAACTATGGCTACACCTTC. This gives the protein CASGFGKPNYGYTF.

This clonotype was seen ten or more times. The chain couples TRBV7-4 to TRBJ1-1, with D possibly matching TRBD1 (6 bases). Germline V lookup: CDR1 SGHVT, CDR2 SQSDAQ. The CDR3 has 16 amino acids. Deletions cut 4 bases from V and 1 base from J, with 16 bases between. The CDR3 here is CASSSAGGASNTEAFF. The CDR3 bases are TGTGCCAGCAGCTCGGCGGGGGGCGCGTCGAACACTGAAGCTTTCTTT.